This section outlines one T cell receptor (beta chain) sequence together with its context. Sequencing was performed with immunoSEQ multiplex PCR; in TCRdb, only in-frame clones are kept and a portion is missing. The sample carries a few hundred thousand clones, over 75% recorded once. The CDR3 loop spans 14 amino acids. Germline V lookup: CDR1 SEHNR, CDR2 FQNEAQ (reference sequence). V shed 3 bases and J shed 1 base, with 9 bases lying between them. This entry comes from a study of Ad26.COV2.S vaccination and SARS-CoV-2 variants. Treatment: 15 to 20 received Ad26.COV2.S at low or high dose, single or two shots; about five received placebo; per-sample allocation not given. The samples date from day 63 after the first vaccine or placebo injection.

This sequence was found in a person between 18 and 65 years old who received the Ad26.COV2.S COVID-19 vaccine or a placebo. The V gene is TRBV7-9, the J gene TRBJ1-2; D is unclear. Sequenced material: peripheral blood, taken in a trial of Ad26.COV2.S vaccine versus placebo. This chain's CDR3 is CASSFIPNNYGYTF. In DNA, the CDR3 is TGTGCCAGCAGCTTTATTCCGAATAACTATGGCTACACCTTC.